Listed below are T cell receptor beta chains from one sample, sequenced in a study of blood T cell repertoires in COVID-19. Repertoires were generated with immunoSEQ multiplex PCR, while TCRdb's copy carries only in-frame clones and drops some. The repertoire consists of fewer than 200,000 clones, with 85% to 90% occurring once and the leading ten covering 9.5% to 15%. The sample taken for sequencing was peripheral blood. The source of these receptors is a woman aged 70-85 years with COVID-19, enrolled during active disease. Each CDR3 is given without its conserved first and last residue. Fields, in order: V gene, J gene, CDR3 protein.

v_call: TRBV11-2; j_call: TRBJ2-7; cdr3_aa: ASSILLAGVYEQY
v_call: TRBV24-1; j_call: TRBJ2-1; cdr3_aa: ATSPSNGGTQF
v_call: TRBV28; j_call: TRBJ1-3; cdr3_aa: ASSQALSGNTIY
v_call: TRBV30; j_call: TRBJ2-7; cdr3_aa: AWSVPGTVNEQY
v_call: TRBV5-4; j_call: TRBJ2-7; cdr3_aa: ASSLGGVDYEQY
v_call: TRBV9; j_call: TRBJ2-7; cdr3_aa: ASSGGRGYEQY
v_call: TRBV3-1/TRBV3-2; j_call: TRBJ1-2; cdr3_aa: ASSQNTGGAGYT
v_call: TRBV11-1; j_call: TRBJ1-3; cdr3_aa: ASNLMDGSSGNTIY
v_call: TRBV5-1; j_call: TRBJ2-1; cdr3_aa: ASLRDSGYNEQF
v_call: TRBV27; j_call: TRBJ2-7; cdr3_aa: ASRRTGGSLEQY
v_call: TRBV3-1/TRBV3-2; j_call: TRBJ1-6; cdr3_aa: ASSQSRGLWSPLH
v_call: TRBV18; j_call: TRBJ2-2; cdr3_aa: ASSPPAPTPGRDSGELF
v_call: TRBV19; j_call: TRBJ1-2; cdr3_aa: ASSMSGNGVYGYT
v_call: TRBV2; j_call: TRBJ1-5; cdr3_aa: ASSETYNQPQH
v_call: TRBV19; j_call: TRBJ2-2; cdr3_aa: GAGGNTGELF
v_call: TRBV19; j_call: TRBJ1-1; cdr3_aa: ASSIYRNTEAF
v_call: TRBV19; j_call: TRBJ2-7; cdr3_aa: ASSPAARLAYEQY
v_call: TRBV24-1; j_call: TRBJ1-2; cdr3_aa: ATSDFGVEGSVYGYT
v_call: TRBV5-8; j_call: TRBJ1-2; cdr3_aa: ASSFDRAGGYT
v_call: TRBV6-2/TRBV6-3; j_call: TRBJ1-5; cdr3_aa: ASSYGTGDFFGNQPQH
v_call: TRBV6-5; j_call: TRBJ2-2; cdr3_aa: ASRDRGSGTGELF
v_call: TRBV27; j_call: TRBJ1-5; cdr3_aa: ATRSANQPQH
v_call: TRBV9; j_call: TRBJ2-3; cdr3_aa: ASSGGPVEDFTDTQY
v_call: TRBV6-5; j_call: TRBJ2-2; cdr3_aa: ASKGQENTGELF
v_call: TRBV29-1; j_call: TRBJ1-2; cdr3_aa: SASPGTGEGGYT
v_call: TRBV25-1; j_call: TRBJ1-2; cdr3_aa: ASGAGYGYT
v_call: TRBV3-1/TRBV3-2; j_call: TRBJ2-5; cdr3_aa: ASSQARTGGSQETQY